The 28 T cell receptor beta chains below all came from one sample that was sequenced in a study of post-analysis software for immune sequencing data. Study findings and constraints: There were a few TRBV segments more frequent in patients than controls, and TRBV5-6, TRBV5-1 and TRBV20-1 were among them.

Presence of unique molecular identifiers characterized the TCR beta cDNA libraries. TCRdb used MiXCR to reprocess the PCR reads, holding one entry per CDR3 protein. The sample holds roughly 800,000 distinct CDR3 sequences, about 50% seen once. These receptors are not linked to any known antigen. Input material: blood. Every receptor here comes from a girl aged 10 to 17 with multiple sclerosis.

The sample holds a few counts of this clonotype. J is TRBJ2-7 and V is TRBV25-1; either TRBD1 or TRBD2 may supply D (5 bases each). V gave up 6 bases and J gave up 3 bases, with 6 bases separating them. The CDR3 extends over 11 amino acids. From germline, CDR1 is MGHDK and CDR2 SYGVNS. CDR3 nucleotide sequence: TGTGCCAGCAGGGGACGCTACGAGCAGTACTTC. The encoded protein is CASRGRYEQYF.

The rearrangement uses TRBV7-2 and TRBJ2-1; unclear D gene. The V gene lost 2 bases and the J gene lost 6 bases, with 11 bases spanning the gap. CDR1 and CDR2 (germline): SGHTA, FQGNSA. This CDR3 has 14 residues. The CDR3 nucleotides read TGTGCCAGCAGCTTAATGGGTTTAGCCAATGAGCAGTTCTTC. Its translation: CASSLMGLANEQFF.

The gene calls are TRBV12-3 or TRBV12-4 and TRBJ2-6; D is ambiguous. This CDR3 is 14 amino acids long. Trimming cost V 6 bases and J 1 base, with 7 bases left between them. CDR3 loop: CASRPSSGANVLTF. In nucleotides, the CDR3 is TGTGCCAGCAGGCCGAGTTCTGGGGCCAACGTCCTGACTTTC.

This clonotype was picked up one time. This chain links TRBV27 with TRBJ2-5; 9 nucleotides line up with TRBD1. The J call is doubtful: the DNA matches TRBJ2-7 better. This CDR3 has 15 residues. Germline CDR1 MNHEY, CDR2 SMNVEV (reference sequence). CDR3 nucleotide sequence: TGTGCCAGCAGCTGGGGACAGGGTAACGTCTACGAGCAGTACTTC. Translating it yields CASSWGQGNVYEQYF.

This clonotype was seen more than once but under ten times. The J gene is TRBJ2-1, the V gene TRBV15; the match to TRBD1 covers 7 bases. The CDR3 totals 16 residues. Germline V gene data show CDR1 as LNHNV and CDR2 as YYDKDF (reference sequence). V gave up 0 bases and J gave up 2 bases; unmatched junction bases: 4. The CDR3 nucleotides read TGTGCCACCAGCAGAGAGAGACAGGGACCCTACAATGAGCAGTTCTTC. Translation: CATSRERQGPYNEQFF.

The CDR3 is CASKKDFKAGANVLTF. CDR3 bases: TGTGCCAGCAAGAAGGACTTTAAAGCGGGGGCCAACGTCCTGACTTTC. V is TRBV2 and J is TRBJ2-6; D perhaps matches TRBD2 (5 bases). The V end was cut by 7 bases, the J end by 4 bases, with 17 bases between. There are 16 residues in the CDR3. Germline CDR1 is SNHLY and CDR2 is FYNNEI.

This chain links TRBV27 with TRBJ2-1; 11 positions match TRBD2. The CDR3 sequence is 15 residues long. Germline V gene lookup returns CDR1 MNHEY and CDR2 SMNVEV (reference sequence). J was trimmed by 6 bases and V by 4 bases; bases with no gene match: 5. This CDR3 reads CASSWRLAGSNEQFF. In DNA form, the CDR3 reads TGTGCCAGCAGTTGGCGACTAGCGGGAAGCAATGAGCAGTTCTTC.

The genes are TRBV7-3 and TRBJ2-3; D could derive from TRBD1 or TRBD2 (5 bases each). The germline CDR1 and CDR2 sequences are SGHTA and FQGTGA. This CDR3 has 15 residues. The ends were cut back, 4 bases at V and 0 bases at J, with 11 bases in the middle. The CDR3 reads CASSSGTSSTDTQYF. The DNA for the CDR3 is TGTGCCAGCAGCTCAGGGACCTCTAGCACAGATACGCAGTATTTT.

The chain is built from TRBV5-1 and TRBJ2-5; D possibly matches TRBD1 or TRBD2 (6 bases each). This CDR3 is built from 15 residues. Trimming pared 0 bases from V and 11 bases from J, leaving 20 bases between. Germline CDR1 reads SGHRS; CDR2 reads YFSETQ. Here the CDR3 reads CASSLEGGPSGEQYF. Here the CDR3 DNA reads TGCGCCAGCAGCTTGGAGGGGGGCCCTTCGGGTGAGCAGTACTTC.

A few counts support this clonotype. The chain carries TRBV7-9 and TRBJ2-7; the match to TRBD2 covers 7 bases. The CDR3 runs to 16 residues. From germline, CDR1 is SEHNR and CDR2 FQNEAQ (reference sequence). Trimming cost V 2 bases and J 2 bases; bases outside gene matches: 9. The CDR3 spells CASSLRMASGTYEQYF. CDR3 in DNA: TGTGCCAGCAGCTTACGAATGGCTAGCGGCACCTACGAGCAGTACTTC.

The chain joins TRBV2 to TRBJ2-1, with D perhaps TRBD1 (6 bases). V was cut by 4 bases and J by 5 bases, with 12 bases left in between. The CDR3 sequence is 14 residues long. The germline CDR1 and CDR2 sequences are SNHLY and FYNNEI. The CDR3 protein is CASSVWDINNEQFF. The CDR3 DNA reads TGTGCCAGCAGTGTCTGGGACATCAACAATGAGCAGTTCTTC.

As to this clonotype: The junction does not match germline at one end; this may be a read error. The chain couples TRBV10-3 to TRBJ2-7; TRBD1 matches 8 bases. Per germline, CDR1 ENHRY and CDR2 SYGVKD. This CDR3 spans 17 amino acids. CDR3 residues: CAISDITTGTGYYEQYF. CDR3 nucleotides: TGTGCCATTAGTGATATCACGACCGGGACAGGTTACTACGAGCAGTACTTC.

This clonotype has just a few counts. CDR3 sequence reads: CASSFGSGRRETQYF. The CDR3 DNA follows: TGTGCCAGCAGCTTCGGTAGCGGGCGGCGGGAGACCCAGTACTTC. The chain couples TRBV7-9 to TRBJ2-5, with 7 bases fitting TRBD2. CDR1 SEHNR and CDR2 FQNEAQ come from the germline V gene (reference sequence). The CDR3 totals 15 residues. The V and J ends lost 3 bases and 5 bases, in that order; junction bases with no gene match: 9.

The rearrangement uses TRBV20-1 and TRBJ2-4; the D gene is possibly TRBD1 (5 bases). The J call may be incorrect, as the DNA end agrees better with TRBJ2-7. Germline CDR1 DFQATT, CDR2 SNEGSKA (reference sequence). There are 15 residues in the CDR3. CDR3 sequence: CSARDPAGRPYEQYF. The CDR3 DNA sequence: TGCAGTGCTAGAGATCCCGCAGGGCGACCCTACGAGCAGTACTTC.

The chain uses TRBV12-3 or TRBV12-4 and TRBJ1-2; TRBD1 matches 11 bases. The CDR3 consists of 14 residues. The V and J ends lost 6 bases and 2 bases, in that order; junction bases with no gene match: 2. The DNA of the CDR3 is TGTGCCAGCAGGGACAGGGGGCGAAACTATGGCTACACCTTC. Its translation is CASRDRGRNYGYTF.

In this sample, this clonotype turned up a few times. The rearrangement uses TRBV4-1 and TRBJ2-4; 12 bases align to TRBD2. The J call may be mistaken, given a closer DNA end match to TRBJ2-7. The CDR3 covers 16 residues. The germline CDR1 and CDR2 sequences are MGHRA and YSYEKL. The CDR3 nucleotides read TGCGCCAGCAGCCAAGAAGAGACTAGCGGGAGATACGAGCAGTACTTC. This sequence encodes CASSQEETSGRYEQYF.

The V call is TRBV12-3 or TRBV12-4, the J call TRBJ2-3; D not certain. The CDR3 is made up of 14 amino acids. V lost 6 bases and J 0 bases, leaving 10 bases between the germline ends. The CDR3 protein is CASSKSRSTDTQYF. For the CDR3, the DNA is TGTGCCAGCAGCAAGTCTAGGAGCACAGATACGCAGTATTTT.

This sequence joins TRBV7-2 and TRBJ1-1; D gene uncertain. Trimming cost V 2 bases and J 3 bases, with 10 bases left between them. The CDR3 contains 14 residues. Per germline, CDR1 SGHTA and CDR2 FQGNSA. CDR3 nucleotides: TGTGCCAGCAGCTTAATCCCCGGGCACACTGAAGCTTTCTTT. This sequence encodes CASSLIPGHTEAFF.

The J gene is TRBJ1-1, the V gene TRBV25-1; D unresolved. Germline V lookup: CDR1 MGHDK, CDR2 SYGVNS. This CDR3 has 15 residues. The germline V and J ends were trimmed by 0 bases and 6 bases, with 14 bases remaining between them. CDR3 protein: CASSEYVAAGPEAFF. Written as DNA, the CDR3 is TGTGCCAGCAGTGAATATGTGGCAGCCGGCCCTGAAGCTTTCTTT. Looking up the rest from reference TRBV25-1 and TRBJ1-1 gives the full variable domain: EADIYQTPRYLVIGTGKKITLECSQTMGHDKMYWYQQDPGMELHLIHYSYGVNSTEKGDLSSESTVSRIRTEHFPLTLESARPSHTSQYLCASSEYVAAGPEAFFGQGTRLTVV.

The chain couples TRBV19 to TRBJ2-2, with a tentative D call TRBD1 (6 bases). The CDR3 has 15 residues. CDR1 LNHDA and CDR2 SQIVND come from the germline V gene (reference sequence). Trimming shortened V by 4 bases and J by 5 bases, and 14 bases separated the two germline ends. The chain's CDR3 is CASSTIQGMTGELFF. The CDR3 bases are TGTGCCAGTAGTACCATACAGGGAATGACCGGGGAGCTGTTTTTT.

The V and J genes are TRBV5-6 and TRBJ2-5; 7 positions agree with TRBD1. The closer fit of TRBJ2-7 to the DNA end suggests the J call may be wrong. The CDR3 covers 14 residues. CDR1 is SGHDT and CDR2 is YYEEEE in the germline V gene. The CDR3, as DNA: TGTGCCAGCAGCCTCCAGGACAGGTTCAACGAGCAGTACTTC. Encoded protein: CASSLQDRFNEQYF.

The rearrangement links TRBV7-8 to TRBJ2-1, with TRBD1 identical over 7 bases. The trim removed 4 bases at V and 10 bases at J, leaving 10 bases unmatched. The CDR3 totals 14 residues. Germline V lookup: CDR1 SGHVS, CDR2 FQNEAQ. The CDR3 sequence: CASSSPQGRIEQFF. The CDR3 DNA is TGTGCCAGCAGCTCACCACAGGGGAGAATCGAGCAGTTCTTC. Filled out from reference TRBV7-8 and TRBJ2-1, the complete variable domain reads GAGVSQSPRYKVAKRGQDVALRCDPISGHVSLFWYQQALGQGPEFLTYFQNEAQLDKSGLPSDRFFAERPEGSVSTLKIQRTQQEDSAVYLCASSSPQGRIEQFFGPGTRLTVL.

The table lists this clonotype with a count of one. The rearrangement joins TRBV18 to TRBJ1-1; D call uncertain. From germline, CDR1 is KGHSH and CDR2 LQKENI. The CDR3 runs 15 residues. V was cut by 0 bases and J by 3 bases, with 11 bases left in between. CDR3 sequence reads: CASSPPDTRDTEAFF. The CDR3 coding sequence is TGTGCCAGCTCACCACCGGATACGAGGGACACTGAAGCTTTCTTT.

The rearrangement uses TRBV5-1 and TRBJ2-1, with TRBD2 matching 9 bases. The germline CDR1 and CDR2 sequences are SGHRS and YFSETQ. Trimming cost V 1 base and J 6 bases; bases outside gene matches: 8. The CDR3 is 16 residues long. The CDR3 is CASSLSVGTSSNEQFF. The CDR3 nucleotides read TGCGCCAGCAGCTTGTCGGTCGGGACTAGCAGCAATGAGCAGTTCTTC.

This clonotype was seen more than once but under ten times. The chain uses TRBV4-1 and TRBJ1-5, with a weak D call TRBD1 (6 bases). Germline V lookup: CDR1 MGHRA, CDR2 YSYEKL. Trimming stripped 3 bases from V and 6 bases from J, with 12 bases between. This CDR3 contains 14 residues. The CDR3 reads CASSHGGPGQPQHF. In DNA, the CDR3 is TGCGCCAGCAGCCATGGGGGGCCCGGTCAGCCCCAGCATTTT.

CDR3 nucleotides: TGCGCCAGCAGCTTGGGACTAGCGGGTGGGACCCAGTACTTC. Residues: CASSLGLAGGTQYF. The chain couples TRBV5-1 to TRBJ2-5, with 10 nucleotides matching TRBD2. Trimming cost V 0 bases and J 7 bases; bases outside gene matches: 3. Germline V gene data show CDR1 as SGHRS and CDR2 as YFSETQ. The CDR3 totals 14 residues.

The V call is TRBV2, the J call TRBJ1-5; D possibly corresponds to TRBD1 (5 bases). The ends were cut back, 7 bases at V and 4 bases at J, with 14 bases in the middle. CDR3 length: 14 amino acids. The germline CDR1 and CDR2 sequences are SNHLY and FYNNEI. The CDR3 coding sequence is TGTGCCAGCACCGCGACAGCGATTAATCAGCCCCAGCATTTT. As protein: CASTATAINQPQHF. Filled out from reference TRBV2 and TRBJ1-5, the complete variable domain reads EPEVTQTPSHQVTQMGQEVILRCVPISNHLYFYWYRQILGQKVEFLVSFYNNEISEKSEIFDDQFSVERPDGSNFTLKIRSTKLEDSAMYFCASTATAINQPQHFGDGTRLSIL.

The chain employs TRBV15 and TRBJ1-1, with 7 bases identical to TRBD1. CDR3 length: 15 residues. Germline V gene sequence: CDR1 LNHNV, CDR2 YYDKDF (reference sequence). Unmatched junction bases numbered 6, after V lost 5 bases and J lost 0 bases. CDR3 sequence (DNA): TGTGCCACCAGCGCTACTGACAGGGTGAACACTGAAGCTTTCTTT. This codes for CATSATDRVNTEAFF.